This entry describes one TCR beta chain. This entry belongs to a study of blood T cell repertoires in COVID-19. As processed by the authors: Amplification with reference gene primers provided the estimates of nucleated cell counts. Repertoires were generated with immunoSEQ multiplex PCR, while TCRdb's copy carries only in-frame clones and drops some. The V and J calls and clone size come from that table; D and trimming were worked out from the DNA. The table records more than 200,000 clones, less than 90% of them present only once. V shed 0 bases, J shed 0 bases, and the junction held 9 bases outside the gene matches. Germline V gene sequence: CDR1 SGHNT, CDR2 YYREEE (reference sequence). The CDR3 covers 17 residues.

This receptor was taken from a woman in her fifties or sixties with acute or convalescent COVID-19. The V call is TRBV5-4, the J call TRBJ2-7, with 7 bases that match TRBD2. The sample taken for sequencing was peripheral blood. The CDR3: CASSLGESGILSYEQYF. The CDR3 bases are TGTGCCAGCAGCTTGGGGGAAAGCGGGATCCTCTCCTACGAGCAGTACTTC. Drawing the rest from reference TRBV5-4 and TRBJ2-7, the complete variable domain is ETGVTQSPTHLIKTRGQQVTLRCSSQSGHNTVSWYQQALGQGPQFIFQYYREEENGRGNFPPRFSGLQFPNYSSELNVNALELDDSALYLCASSLGESGILSYEQYFGPGTRLTVT.